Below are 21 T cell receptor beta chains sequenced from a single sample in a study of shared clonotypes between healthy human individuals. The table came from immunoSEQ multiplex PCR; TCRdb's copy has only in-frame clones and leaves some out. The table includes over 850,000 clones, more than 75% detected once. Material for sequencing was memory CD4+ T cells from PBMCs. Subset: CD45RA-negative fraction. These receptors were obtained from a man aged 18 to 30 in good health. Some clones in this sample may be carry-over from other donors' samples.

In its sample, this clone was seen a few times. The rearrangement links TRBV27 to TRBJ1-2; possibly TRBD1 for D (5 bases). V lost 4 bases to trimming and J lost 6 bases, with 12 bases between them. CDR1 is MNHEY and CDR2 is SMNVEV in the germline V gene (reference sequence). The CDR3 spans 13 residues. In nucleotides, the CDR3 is TGTGCCAGCAGTTATCACCAGGGCAATGGCTACACCTTC. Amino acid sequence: CASSYHQGNGYTF.

This CDR3 is CASSGPGLAAGELFF. CDR3 bases: TGTGCCAGCAGCGGGCCGGGACTAGCTGCCGGGGAGCTGTTTTTT. The rearrangement uses TRBV5-4 and TRBJ2-2; 9 positions match TRBD2. The germline V gene encodes CDR1 SGHNT and CDR2 YYREEE (reference sequence). Trimming cost V 4 bases and J 6 bases; bases outside gene matches: 7. The CDR3 loop spans 15 amino acids.

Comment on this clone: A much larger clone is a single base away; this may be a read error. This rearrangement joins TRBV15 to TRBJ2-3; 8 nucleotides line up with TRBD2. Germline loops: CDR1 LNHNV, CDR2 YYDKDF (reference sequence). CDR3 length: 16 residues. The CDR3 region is CATSREGGRQGDAQYF. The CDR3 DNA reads TGTGCCACCAGCAGAGAGGGCGGGAGGCAAGGAGATGCGCAGTATTTT.

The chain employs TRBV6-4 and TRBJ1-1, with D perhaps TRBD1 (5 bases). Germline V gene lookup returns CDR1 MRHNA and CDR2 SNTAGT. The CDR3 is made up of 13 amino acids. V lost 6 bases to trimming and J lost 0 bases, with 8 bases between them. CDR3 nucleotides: TGTGCCAGCAGGGGGGGATTGAACACTGAAGCTTTCTTT. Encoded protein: CASRGGLNTEAFF.

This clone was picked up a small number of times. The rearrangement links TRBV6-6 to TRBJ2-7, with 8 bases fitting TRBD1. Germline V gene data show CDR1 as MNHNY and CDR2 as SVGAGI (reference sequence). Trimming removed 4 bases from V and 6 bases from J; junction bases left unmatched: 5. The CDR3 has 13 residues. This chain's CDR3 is CASSWDRSREQYF. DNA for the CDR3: TGTGCCAGCAGTTGGGACAGGTCGCGCGAGCAGTACTTC.

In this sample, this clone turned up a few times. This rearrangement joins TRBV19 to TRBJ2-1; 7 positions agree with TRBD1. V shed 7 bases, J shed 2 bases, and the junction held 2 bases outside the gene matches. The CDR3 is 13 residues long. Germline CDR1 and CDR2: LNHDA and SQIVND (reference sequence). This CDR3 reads CASMGQTYNEQFF. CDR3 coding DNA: TGTGCCAGTATGGGACAGACCTACAATGAGCAGTTCTTC. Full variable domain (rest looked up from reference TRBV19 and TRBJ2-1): DGGITQSPKYLFRKEGQNVTLSCEQNLNHDAMYWYRQDPGQGLRLIYYSQIVNDFQKGDIAEGYSVSREKKESFPLTVTSAQKNPTAFYLCASMGQTYNEQFFGPGTRLTVL.

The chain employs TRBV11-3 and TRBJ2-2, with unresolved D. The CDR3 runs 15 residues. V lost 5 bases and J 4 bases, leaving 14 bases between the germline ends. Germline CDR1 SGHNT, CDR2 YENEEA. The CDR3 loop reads CASSEGLVGTGELFF. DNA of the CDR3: TGTGCCAGCAGCGAAGGATTAGTGGGCACCGGGGAGCTGTTTTTT.

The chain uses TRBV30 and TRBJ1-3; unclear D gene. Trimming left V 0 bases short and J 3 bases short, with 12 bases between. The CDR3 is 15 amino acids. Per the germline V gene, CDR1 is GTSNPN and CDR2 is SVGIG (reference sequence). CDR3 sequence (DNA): TGTGCCTGGAGTGTATCGGTTTCTGGTGGAAACACCATATATTTT. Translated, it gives CAWSVSVSGGNTIYF.

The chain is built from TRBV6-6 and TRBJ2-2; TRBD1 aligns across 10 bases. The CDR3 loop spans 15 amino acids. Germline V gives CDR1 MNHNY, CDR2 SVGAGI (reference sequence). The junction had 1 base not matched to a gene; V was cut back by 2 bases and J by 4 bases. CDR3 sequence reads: CASSYGTGATGELFF. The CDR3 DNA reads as TGTGCCAGCAGTTACGGGACAGGGGCCACCGGGGAGCTGTTTTTT.

Written as DNA, the CDR3 is TGTGCCAGGGAGGACAGCTACACCGGGGAGCTGTTTTTT. Translating gives CAREDSYTGELFF. This chain uses TRBV6-1 with TRBJ2-2, with D maybe TRBD1 (6 bases). CDR1 MNHNS and CDR2 SASEGT come from the germline V gene. The CDR3 runs to 13 residues. V was clipped by 9 bases and J by 3 bases, with 11 bases between them.

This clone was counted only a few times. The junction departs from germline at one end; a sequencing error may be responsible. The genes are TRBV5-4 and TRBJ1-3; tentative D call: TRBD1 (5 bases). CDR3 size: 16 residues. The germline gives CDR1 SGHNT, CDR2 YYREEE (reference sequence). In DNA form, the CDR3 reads TGCGCCAGCAGCCAGGCAACACCGGGACTGGGAGACACCATATATTTT. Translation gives CASSQATPGLGDTIYF.

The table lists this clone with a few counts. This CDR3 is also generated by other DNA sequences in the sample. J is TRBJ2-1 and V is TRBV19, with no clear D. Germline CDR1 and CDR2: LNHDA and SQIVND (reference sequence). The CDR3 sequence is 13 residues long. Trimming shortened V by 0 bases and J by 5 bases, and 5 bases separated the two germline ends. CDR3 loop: CASSIDGDNEQFF. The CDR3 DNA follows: TGTGCCAGTAGTATAGATGGGGACAATGAGCAGTTCTTC.

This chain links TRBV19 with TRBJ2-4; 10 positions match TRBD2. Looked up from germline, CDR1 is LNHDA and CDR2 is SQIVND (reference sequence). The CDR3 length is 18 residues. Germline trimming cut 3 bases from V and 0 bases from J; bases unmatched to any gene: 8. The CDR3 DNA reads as TGTGCCAGTAGTATCAGGACTAGCGGACCCTTAGCCAAAAACATTCAGTACTTC. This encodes CASSIRTSGPLAKNIQYF. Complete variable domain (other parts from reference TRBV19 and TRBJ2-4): DGGITQSPKYLFRKEGQNVTLSCEQNLNHDAMYWYRQDPGQGLRLIYYSQIVNDFQKGDIAEGYSVSREKKESFPLTVTSAQKNPTAFYLCASSIRTSGPLAKNIQYFGAGTRLSVL.

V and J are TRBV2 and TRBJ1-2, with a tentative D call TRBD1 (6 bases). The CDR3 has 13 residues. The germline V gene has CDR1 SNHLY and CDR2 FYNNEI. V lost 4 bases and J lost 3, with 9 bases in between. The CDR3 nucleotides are TGTGCCAGCAGTGCGGACAGCGACTATGGCTACACCTTC. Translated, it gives CASSADSDYGYTF.

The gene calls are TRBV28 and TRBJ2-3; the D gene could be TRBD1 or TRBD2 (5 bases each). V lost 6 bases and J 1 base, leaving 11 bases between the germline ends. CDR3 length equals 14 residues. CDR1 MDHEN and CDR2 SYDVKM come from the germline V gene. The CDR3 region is CASRARDRTDTQYF. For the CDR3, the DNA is TGTGCCAGCAGAGCCCGGGACCGCACAGATACGCAGTATTTT.

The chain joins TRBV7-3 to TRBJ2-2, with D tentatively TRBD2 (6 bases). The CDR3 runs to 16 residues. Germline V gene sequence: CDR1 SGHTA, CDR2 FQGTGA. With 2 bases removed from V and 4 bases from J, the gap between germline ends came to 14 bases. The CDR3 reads CASSLQVRGSTGELFF. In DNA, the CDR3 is TGTGCCAGCAGCTTACAAGTTCGGGGGAGCACCGGGGAGCTGTTTTTT.

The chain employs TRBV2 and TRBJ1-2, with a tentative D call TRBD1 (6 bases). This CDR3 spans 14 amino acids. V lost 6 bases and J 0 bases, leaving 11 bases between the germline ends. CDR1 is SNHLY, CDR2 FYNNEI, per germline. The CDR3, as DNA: TGTGCCAGCAGCCTACAGGGAGCTAACTATGGCTACACCTTC. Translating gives CASSLQGANYGYTF. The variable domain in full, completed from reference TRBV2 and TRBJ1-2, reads EPEVTQTPSHQVTQMGQEVILRCVPISNHLYFYWYRQILGQKVEFLVSFYNNEISEKSEIFDDQFSVERPDGSNFTLKIRSTKLEDSAMYFCASSLQGANYGYTFGSGTRLTVV.

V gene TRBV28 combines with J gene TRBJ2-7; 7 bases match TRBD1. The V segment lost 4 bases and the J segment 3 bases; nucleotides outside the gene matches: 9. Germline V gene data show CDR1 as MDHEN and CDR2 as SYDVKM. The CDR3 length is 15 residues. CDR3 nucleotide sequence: TGTGCCAGCAGTTCCGGCGACAGGGCTAACTACGAGCAGTACTTC. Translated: CASSSGDRANYEQYF.

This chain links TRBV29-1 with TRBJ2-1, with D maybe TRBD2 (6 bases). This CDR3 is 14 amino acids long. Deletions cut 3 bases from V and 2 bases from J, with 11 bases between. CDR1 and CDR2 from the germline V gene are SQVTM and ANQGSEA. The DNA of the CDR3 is TGCAGCGTTGAGGGCGGGATCCCCTACAATGAGCAGTTCTTC. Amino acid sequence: CSVEGGIPYNEQFF.

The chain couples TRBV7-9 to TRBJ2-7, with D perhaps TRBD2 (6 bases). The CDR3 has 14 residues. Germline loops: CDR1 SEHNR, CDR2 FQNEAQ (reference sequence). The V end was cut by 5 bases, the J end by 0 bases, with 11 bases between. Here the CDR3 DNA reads TGTGCCAGCAGCCCCGGGGGAAGCTCCTACGAGCAGTACTTC. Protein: CASSPGGSSYEQYF. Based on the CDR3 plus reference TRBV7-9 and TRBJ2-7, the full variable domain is DTGVSQNPRHKITKRGQNVTFRCDPISEHNRLYWYRQTLGQGPEFLTYFQNEAQLEKSRLLSDRFSAERPKGSFSTLEIQRTEQGDSAMYLCASSPGGSSYEQYFGPGTRLTVT.

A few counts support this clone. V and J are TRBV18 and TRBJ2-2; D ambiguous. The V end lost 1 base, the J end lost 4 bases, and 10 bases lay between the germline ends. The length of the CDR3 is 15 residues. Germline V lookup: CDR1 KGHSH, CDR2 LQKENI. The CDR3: CASSPQHGSTGELFF. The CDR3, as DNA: TGTGCCAGCTCACCACAACACGGATCCACCGGGGAGCTGTTTTTT.